This entry describes one T cell receptor beta chain. Repertoires were generated with immunoSEQ multiplex PCR, while TCRdb's copy carries only in-frame clones and drops some. The sample has tens of thousands of clones, 80% to 95% seen once. The sample is drawn from a study of OX40 agonist ivuxolimab in advanced cancers. Study summary: Every 2 weeks, patients got intravenous ivuxolimab at one of six dose levels (0.01-10 mg/kg). Eligibility rules accepted prior anti-PD-1, anti-PD-L1 or anti-CTLA-4 therapy, and 40% to 50% had some.

The CDR3 has 16 residues. V lost 4 bases, J lost 7 bases, and 20 bases lay in between. CDR1 is SGHKS, CDR2 YYEKEE, per germline (reference sequence). V and J are TRBV5-5 and TRBJ1-4; maybe TRBD1 (6 bases). This clonotype originated in an adult with an advanced solid tumor such as melanoma, head and neck, liver or kidney cancer. The sequenced sample was CD4+ or CD8+ T cells sorted from blood, obtained in a trial of the OX40 agonist ivuxolimab. CDR3 amino acids: CASSASPGTIPEKLFF. The CDR3 DNA follows: TGTGCCAGCAGCGCTAGTCCCGGGACAATACCTGAAAAACTGTTTTTT.